These 8 T cell receptor beta chains were sequenced from one sample in a study of blood T cell repertoires in COVID-19. The method was immunoSEQ multiplex PCR; TCRdb's version includes in-frame clones alone and lacks a portion of them. The sample has over 60,000 clones, roughly 88% seen once. The source material was peripheral blood. These receptors came from a man aged 65 to 85 with active or convalescent COVID-19.

The genes are TRBV5-1 and TRBJ2-7; TRBD1 is a possible D gene (7 bases). Looked up from germline, CDR1 is SGHRS and CDR2 is YFSETQ. The CDR3 is made up of 14 amino acids. V was cut by 4 bases and J by 5 bases, with 16 bases left in between. DNA of the CDR3: TGCGCCAGCAGCGGGGGGACAGTCGGTCACGAGCAGTACTTC. As protein: CASSGGTVGHEQYF.

The chain recombines TRBV6-4 with TRBJ1-1; no clear D. The germline V gene encodes CDR1 MRHNA and CDR2 SNTAGT. The CDR3 runs to 13 residues. V lost 6 bases to trimming and J lost 5 bases, with 13 bases between them. The CDR3 loop reads CASSQARGTEAFF. CDR3 sequence (DNA): TGTGCCAGCAGCCAGGCGCGGGGTACTGAAGCTTTCTTT.

V is TRBV19 and J is TRBJ1-1; the D is unclear. The CDR3 length is 12 residues. The V gene's germline CDR1 is LNHDA and CDR2 SQIVND (reference sequence). V was shortened by 7 bases and J by 2 bases, with 8 bases between the two germline ends. CDR3 DNA: TGTGCCAGTATGGAGGCTAACACTGAAGCTTTCTTT. Its translation: CASMEANTEAFF. The full variable domain, its missing parts supplied by reference TRBV19 and TRBJ1-1, is DGGITQSPKYLFRKEGQNVTLSCEQNLNHDAMYWYRQDPGQGLRLIYYSQIVNDFQKGDIAEGYSVSREKKESFPLTVTSAQKNPTAFYLCASMEANTEAFFGQGTRLTVV.

This chain uses TRBV28 with TRBJ1-1; perhaps TRBD1 as D (6 bases). Germline V gene sequence: CDR1 MDHEN, CDR2 SYDVKM. V was trimmed by 5 bases and J by 0 bases, leaving 13 bases between them. The CDR3 loop spans 15 amino acids. CDR3 DNA: TGTGCCAGCAGTCGGACAGCGTCCATGAACACTGAAGCTTTCTTT. It codes for CASSRTASMNTEAFF.

This clone was counted once. V usage is TRBV2 and J usage is TRBJ1-2, with D maybe TRBD1 (5 bases). Germline V CDR1 and CDR2: SNHLY, FYNNEI. The CDR3 covers 13 residues. V was clipped by 9 bases and J by 4 bases, with 15 bases between them. DNA of the CDR3: TGTGCCAGTTCGACAGCAGACCCCTATGGCTACACCTTC. Encoded protein: CASSTADPYGYTF.

This clone was picked up a small number of times. This chain uses TRBV3-1 (or the pseudogene TRBV3-2) with TRBJ1-1, with TRBD1 identical over 8 bases. CDR1 LGHDT and CDR2 YNNKEL come from the germline V gene (reference sequence). The CDR3 consists of 12 residues. The V gene end was trimmed by 4 bases and the J gene end by 10 bases; junction bases not matched to a gene: 5. The CDR3 sequence: CASSPRTGSAFF. DNA of the CDR3: TGTGCCAGCAGCCCACGGACAGGGTCAGCTTTCTTT.

The chain couples TRBV5-1 to TRBJ1-4; D remains ambiguous. V was clipped by 4 bases and J by 2 bases, with 12 bases between them. This CDR3 spans 15 amino acids. Germline V gene data show CDR1 as SGHRS and CDR2 as YFSETQ. CDR3 in DNA: TGCGCCAGCAGCCGGGATGGCAGGACTAATGAAAAACTGTTTTTT. Translated: CASSRDGRTNEKLFF.

The J gene is TRBJ2-7, the V gene TRBV6-6; the match to TRBD2 covers 8 bases. Germline V gene sequence: CDR1 MNHNY, CDR2 SVGAGI (reference sequence). The CDR3 covers 13 residues. V dropped 5 bases and J dropped 6; count of bases not matched to a gene: 6. CDR3 amino acids: CASSETSVGEQYF. CDR3 DNA sequence: TGTGCCAGCAGTGAGACTAGCGTGGGCGAGCAGTACTTC.